Listed below are T cell receptor beta chains from one sample, sequenced in a study of shared clonotypes between healthy human individuals. Repertoires were generated with immunoSEQ multiplex PCR, while TCRdb's copy carries only in-frame clones and drops some. The table shows about 1 million clones, with about 75% occurring only once. Sequencing was carried out using memory CD4+ T cells sorted from blood. The receptors here all came from a man between 18 and 29 years old in good health. The CDR3 runs from the conserved cysteine through the conserved F or W. A D gene is named only where the DNA matches it firmly. Rows may omit the clone size; those that give it use once, few, many or a size class.

D gene: TRBD1
J gene: TRBJ2-7
V gene: TRBV10-3
clone size: -
CDR3 protein: CAISGRTGLSPEQYF
CDR3 DNA: TGTGCCATCAGTGGTCGGACAGGGTTGTCCCCAGAGCAGTACTTC

D gene: -
J gene: TRBJ2-7
V gene: TRBV30
clone size: -
CDR3 protein: CAWRIAQPGAYEQYF
CDR3 DNA: TGTGCCTGGAGAATTGCGCAGCCGGGGGCCTACGAGCAGTACTTC

D gene: TRBD1
J gene: TRBJ2-7
V gene: TRBV5-1
clone size: -
CDR3 protein: CASRWDRDYEQYF
CDR3 DNA: TGCGCCTCCCGGTGGGACAGGGACTACGAGCAGTACTTC

D gene: -
J gene: TRBJ2-3
V gene: TRBV6-6
clone size: -
CDR3 protein: CASSSGGALADTQYF
CDR3 DNA: TGTGCCAGCAGTTCTGGGGGGGCGTTGGCAGATACGCAGTATTTT

D gene: TRBD2
J gene: TRBJ2-1
V gene: TRBV5-4
clone size: -
CDR3 protein: CASSGLAGGNNEQFF
CDR3 DNA: TGTGCCAGCAGCGGGTTAGCGGGAGGCAACAATGAGCAGTTCTTC

D gene: TRBD1
J gene: TRBJ1-2
V gene: TRBV7-3
clone size: -
CDR3 protein: CASSPGQGAYGYTF
CDR3 DNA: TGTGCCAGCAGCCCAGGGCAGGGGGCTTATGGCTACACCTTC

D gene: TRBD2
J gene: TRBJ2-7
V gene: TRBV14
clone size: -
CDR3 protein: CASSQDKGLGSYEQYF
CDR3 DNA: TGTGCCAGCAGCCAAGATAAGGGACTAGGCAGCTACGAGCAGTACTTC

D gene: -
J gene: TRBJ1-2
V gene: TRBV5-1
clone size: -
CDR3 protein: CASSRDGPEPYGYTF
CDR3 DNA: TGCGCCAGCAGCCGAGACGGACCCGAGCCCTATGGCTACACCTTC

D gene: -
J gene: TRBJ1-1
V gene: TRBV5-1
clone size: -
CDR3 protein: CASSLGTMNTEAFF
CDR3 DNA: TGCGCCAGCAGCCTGGGGACCATGAACACTGAAGCTTTCTTT

D gene: -
J gene: TRBJ1-1
V gene: TRBV18
clone size: -
CDR3 protein: CASSPGWEGEAFF
CDR3 DNA: TGTGCCAGCTCACCGGGTTGGGAGGGCGAAGCTTTCTTT

D gene: -
J gene: TRBJ2-5
V gene: TRBV30
clone size: -
CDR3 protein: CAFRSVETQYF
CDR3 DNA: TGTGCTTTCCGGTCAGTAGAGACCCAGTACTTC

D gene: -
J gene: TRBJ1-4
V gene: TRBV5-4
clone size: few
CDR3 protein: CASRESASSEKLFF
CDR3 DNA: TGTGCCAGCAGGGAGAGCGCTTCGAGTGAAAAACTGTTTTTT

D gene: TRBD1
J gene: TRBJ1-5
V gene: TRBV19
clone size: -
CDR3 protein: CASSTITGAINQPQHF
CDR3 DNA: TGTGCCAGTAGTACCATTACAGGGGCCATCAATCAGCCCCAGCATTTT

D gene: TRBD1
J gene: TRBJ1-4
V gene: TRBV18
clone size: -
CDR3 protein: CASSQRTGNEKLFF
CDR3 DNA: TGTGCCAGCTCACAGCGGACAGGGAATGAAAAACTGTTTTTT

D gene: -
J gene: TRBJ1-5
V gene: TRBV6-1
clone size: -
CDR3 protein: CASTGVNQPQHF
CDR3 DNA: TGTGCCAGCACCGGGGTCAATCAGCCCCAGCATTTT

D gene: TRBD1
J gene: TRBJ2-7
V gene: TRBV4-1
clone size: -
CDR3 protein: CASSQLPGQGYEQYF
CDR3 DNA: TGCGCCAGCAGCCAGTTACCGGGACAGGGATACGAGCAGTACTTC

D gene: TRBD1
J gene: TRBJ2-7
V gene: TRBV7-9
clone size: -
CDR3 protein: CASTGQEDYEQYF
CDR3 DNA: TGTGCCAGCACCGGACAGGAAGACTACGAGCAGTACTTC

D gene: TRBD1
J gene: TRBJ2-6
V gene: TRBV6-1
clone size: -
CDR3 protein: CASRQGGANVLTF
CDR3 DNA: TGTGCCAGCAGACAGGGGGGGGCCAACGTCCTGACTTTC

D gene: TRBD2
J gene: TRBJ2-3
V gene: TRBV7-9
clone size: -
CDR3 protein: CASSWEGLTDTQYF
CDR3 DNA: TGTGCCAGCAGCTGGGAGGGCCTGACAGATACGCAGTATTTT

D gene: -
J gene: TRBJ2-5
V gene: TRBV10-1
clone size: few
CDR3 protein: CASSESAAQETQYF
CDR3 DNA: TGCGCCAGCAGTGAGTCCGCAGCACAAGAGACCCAGTACTTC

D gene: TRBD2
J gene: TRBJ2-1
V gene: TRBV9
clone size: -
CDR3 protein: CASSVVAGGSSYNEQFF
CDR3 DNA: TGTGCCAGCAGCGTGGTAGCGGGAGGGTCCTCCTACAATGAGCAGTTCTTC

D gene: -
J gene: TRBJ1-1
V gene: TRBV6-6
clone size: -
CDR3 protein: CASSPGLRAEAFF
CDR3 DNA: TGTGCCAGCAGTCCGGGTCTTAGGGCTGAAGCTTTCTTT

D gene: TRBD1
J gene: TRBJ1-5
V gene: TRBV7-9
clone size: few
CDR3 protein: CASSLDRADQPQHF
CDR3 DNA: TGTGCCAGCAGCCTGGACAGGGCGGATCAGCCCCAGCATTTT

D gene: TRBD2
J gene: TRBJ2-7
V gene: TRBV28
clone size: -
CDR3 protein: CASSPPSGESYEQYF
CDR3 DNA: TGTGCCAGCAGTCCCCCTAGCGGGGAGTCCTACGAGCAGTACTTC

D gene: TRBD2
J gene: TRBJ2-1
V gene: TRBV19
clone size: -
CDR3 protein: CASSILTSGAYNEQFF
CDR3 DNA: TGTGCCAGTAGTATACTGACTAGCGGGGCATACAATGAGCAGTTCTTC

D gene: -
J gene: TRBJ2-3
V gene: TRBV20-1
clone size: -
CDR3 protein: CSARSLNTQYF
CDR3 DNA: TGCAGTGCTAGAAGCCTGAATACGCAGTATTTT

D gene: TRBD2
J gene: TRBJ2-3
V gene: TRBV9
clone size: -
CDR3 protein: CASSVGAGGADTQYF
CDR3 DNA: TGTGCCAGCAGCGTAGGTGCGGGGGGTGCAGATACGCAGTATTTT

D gene: TRBD2
J gene: TRBJ2-3
V gene: TRBV2
clone size: once
CDR3 protein: CASSRTSGRASLRGDTQYF
CDR3 DNA: TGTGCCAGCAGCCGTACTAGCGGGAGGGCCTCTTTGAGGGGAGATACGCAGTATTTT

D gene: -
J gene: TRBJ2-3
V gene: TRBV19
clone size: -
CDR3 protein: CASSIGADPRTDTQYF
CDR3 DNA: TGTGCCAGTAGTATCGGGGCAGATCCCAGGACAGATACGCAGTATTTT

D gene: TRBD1
J gene: TRBJ1-2
V gene: TRBV29-1
clone size: -
CDR3 protein: CSAVGDSYGYTF
CDR3 DNA: TGCAGCGCTGTAGGGGACAGCTATGGCTACACCTTC

D gene: -
J gene: TRBJ2-7
V gene: TRBV11-2
clone size: -
CDR3 protein: CASSLQQLGGEQYF
CDR3 DNA: TGTGCCAGCAGCCTTCAACAACTTGGTGGCGAGCAGTACTTC

D gene: TRBD2
J gene: TRBJ2-3
V gene: TRBV10-3
clone size: -
CDR3 protein: CAVSRGATDTQYF
CDR3 DNA: TGTGCCGTATCGCGGGGGGCAACAGATACGCAGTATTTT

D gene: -
J gene: TRBJ2-1
V gene: TRBV2
clone size: once
CDR3 protein: CASSYGPNNNEQFF
CDR3 DNA: TGTGCCAGCAGTTACGGACCGAACAACAATGAGCAGTTCTTC

D gene: TRBD1
J gene: TRBJ1-3
V gene: TRBV5-3
clone size: -
CDR3 protein: CARSLTPRGGCGNTIYF
CDR3 DNA: TGTGCCAGAAGCTTAACCCCCAGGGGGGGTTGTGGAAACACCATATATTTT

D gene: -
J gene: TRBJ2-7
V gene: TRBV5-1
clone size: -
CDR3 protein: CASSLAGRSYEQYF
CDR3 DNA: TGCGCCAGCAGCTTGGCCGGTAGGTCCTACGAGCAGTACTTC

D gene: TRBD2
J gene: TRBJ2-1
V gene: TRBV5-1
clone size: -
CDR3 protein: CASSPGLAGGWSEQFF
CDR3 DNA: TGCGCCAGCAGCCCGGGACTAGCGGGGGGGTGGAGTGAGCAGTTCTTC

D gene: TRBD2
J gene: TRBJ2-5
V gene: TRBV7-9
clone size: -
CDR3 protein: CASSLAPPGGQETQYF
CDR3 DNA: TGTGCCAGCAGCTTAGCCCCCCCGGGAGGGCAAGAGACCCAGTACTTC

D gene: TRBD1
J gene: TRBJ2-5
V gene: TRBV7-2
clone size: -
CDR3 protein: CASSPDRVWETQYF
CDR3 DNA: TGTGCCAGCAGCCCTGACAGGGTGTGGGAGACCCAGTACTTC

D gene: TRBD1
J gene: TRBJ2-7
V gene: TRBV28
clone size: -
CDR3 protein: CASSNRQGLPYEQYF
CDR3 DNA: TGTGCCAGCAGTAACAGACAGGGGCTTCCCTACGAGCAGTACTTC

D gene: -
J gene: TRBJ2-1
V gene: TRBV6-4
clone size: -
CDR3 protein: CASAPGPNYNEQFF
CDR3 DNA: TGTGCCAGCGCTCCGGGACCCAACTACAATGAGCAGTTCTTC

D gene: -
J gene: TRBJ2-1
V gene: TRBV7-2
clone size: few
CDR3 protein: CASSSDQLQFF
CDR3 DNA: TGTGCCAGCAGCTCAGATCAGCTCCAGTTCTTC

D gene: -
J gene: TRBJ2-2
V gene: TRBV27
clone size: -
CDR3 protein: CASSFSIGELFF
CDR3 DNA: TGTGCCAGCAGTTTTAGCATCGGGGAGCTGTTTTTT

D gene: -
J gene: TRBJ1-1
V gene: TRBV19
clone size: -
CDR3 protein: CASSVRGLTEAFF
CDR3 DNA: TGTGCCAGTAGTGTGAGAGGTTTGACTGAAGCTTTCTTT